The present TCR beta chain was sequenced within a study of blood T cell repertoires in COVID-19. Study-level information: Acute and convalescent COVID-19 samples came from the United States, Italy and Spain. The cDNA or gDNA used as material had been derived from T cells, B-cell-depleted T cells, or PBMCs.

The assay was immunoSEQ multiplex PCR, and TCRdb's table has in-frame clones only and misses some. Of approximately 200,000 clones in the sample, approximately 80% were seen once. The sequence was collected from a woman aged 80 or older with acute or convalescent COVID-19. Sequencing input: peripheral blood.

CDR3 DNA: TGTGCCAGCAGTCTCGGACAGGGCTGGTACGAGCAGTACTTC. Protein sequence: CASSLGQGWYEQYF. The chain is built from TRBV27 and TRBJ2-7; 8 bases align to TRBD1. The CDR3 has 14 residues. V was clipped by 5 bases and J by 4 bases; unmatched bases: 7. Germline loops: CDR1 MNHEY, CDR2 SMNVEV (reference sequence).